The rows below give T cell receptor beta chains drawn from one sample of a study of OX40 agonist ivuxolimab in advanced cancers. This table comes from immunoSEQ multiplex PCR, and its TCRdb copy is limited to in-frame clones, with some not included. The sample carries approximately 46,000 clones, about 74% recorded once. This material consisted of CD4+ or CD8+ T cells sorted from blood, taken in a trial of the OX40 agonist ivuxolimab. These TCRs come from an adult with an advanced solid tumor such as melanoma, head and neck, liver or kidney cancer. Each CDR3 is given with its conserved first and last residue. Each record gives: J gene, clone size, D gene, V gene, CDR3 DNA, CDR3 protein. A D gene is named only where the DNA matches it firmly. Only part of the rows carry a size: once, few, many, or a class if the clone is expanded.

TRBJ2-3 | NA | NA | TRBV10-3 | TGTGCCATCAGAAATTCCACAGATACGCAGTATTTT | CAIRNSTDTQYF
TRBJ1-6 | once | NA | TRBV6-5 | TGTGCCAGCAGCCGGACAGAAAATAATTCACCCCTCCACTTT | CASSRTENNSPLHF
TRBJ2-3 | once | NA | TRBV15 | TGTGCCACCAGCAGAGGCCCAGCGGTAATCGGGGCAGATACGCAGTATTTT | CATSRGPAVIGADTQYF
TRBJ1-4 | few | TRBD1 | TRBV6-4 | TGTGCCAGCCTGGACAGGGAAAAACTGTTTTTT | CASLDREKLFF
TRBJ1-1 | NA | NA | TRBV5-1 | TGCGCCAGCAGCTCGACAAGCAAGAACACTGAAGCTTTCTTT | CASSSTSKNTEAFF
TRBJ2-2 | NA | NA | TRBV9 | TGTGCCAGCAGCGTAGGCCTAGACAGCGGGGAGCTGTTTTTT | CASSVGLDSGELFF
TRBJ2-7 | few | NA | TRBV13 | TGTGCCAGCAGCCGGGGGGGGACAGGGTCCACCGAGCAGTACTTC | CASSRGGTGSTEQYF
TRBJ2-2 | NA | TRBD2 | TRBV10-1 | TGCGCCAGCAGTGATCTAGCGGGAGGGGACGGGGAGCTGTTTTTT | CASSDLAGGDGELFF
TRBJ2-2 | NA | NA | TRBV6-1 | TGTGCCAGCATTTTCGGTCACCAGGCCGGGGAGCTGTTTTTT | CASIFGHQAGELFF
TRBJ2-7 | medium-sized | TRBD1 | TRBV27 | TGTGCCAGCAGTCGACAGGGCCTCGAGCAGTACTTC | CASSRQGLEQYF
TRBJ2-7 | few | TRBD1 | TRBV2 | TGTGCCAGCAGTGACAGACTTACAGGGGGCGGCGGAAAGGCCTACGAGCAGTACTTC | CASSDRLTGGGGKAYEQYF
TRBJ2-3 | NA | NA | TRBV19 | TGTGCCAGTAGTATGGACGGGGAAGCCTGGGATACGCAGTATTTT | CASSMDGEAWDTQYF
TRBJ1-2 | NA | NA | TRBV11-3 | TGTGCCAGCAGCTCCCCCCGGACAGAATATGGCTACACCTTC | CASSSPRTEYGYTF
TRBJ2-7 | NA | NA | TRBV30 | TGTGCCTGGAGCCTTGCCCGGACTGGAGAGCAGTACTTC | CAWSLARTGEQYF
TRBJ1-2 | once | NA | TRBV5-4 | TGTGCCAGCAGCGGCCAGGGGCCTTGGGGTGGCTACACCTTC | CASSGQGPWGGYTF
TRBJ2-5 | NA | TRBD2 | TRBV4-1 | TGCGCCAGCAGCTCCCGTGTACTAGCGGGAGGGGAGACCCAGTACTTC | CASSSRVLAGGETQYF
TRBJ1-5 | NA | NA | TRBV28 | TGTGCCAGCAGCGAGGGAGGGGGAGGCAATCAGCCCCAGCATTTT | CASSEGGGGNQPQHF
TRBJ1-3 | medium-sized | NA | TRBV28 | TGTGCCAGCACCACAGGAGACTACTCTGGAAACACCATATATTTT | CASTTGDYSGNTIYF
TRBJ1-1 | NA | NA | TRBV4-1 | TGCGCCAGCAGTGGCTTGGGAGGCACTGAAGCTTTCTTT | CASSGLGGTEAFF
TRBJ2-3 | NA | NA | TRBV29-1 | TGCAGCGTTGTAGCCCCGGGGGATACGCAGTATTTT | CSVVAPGDTQYF
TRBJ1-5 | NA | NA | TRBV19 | TGTGCCAGTCGTACGTATAGCAATCAGCCCCAGCATTTT | CASRTYSNQPQHF
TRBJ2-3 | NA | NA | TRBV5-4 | TGTGCCAGCAGCGCGCGGGTGACCGGCACAGATACGCAGTATTTT | CASSARVTGTDTQYF